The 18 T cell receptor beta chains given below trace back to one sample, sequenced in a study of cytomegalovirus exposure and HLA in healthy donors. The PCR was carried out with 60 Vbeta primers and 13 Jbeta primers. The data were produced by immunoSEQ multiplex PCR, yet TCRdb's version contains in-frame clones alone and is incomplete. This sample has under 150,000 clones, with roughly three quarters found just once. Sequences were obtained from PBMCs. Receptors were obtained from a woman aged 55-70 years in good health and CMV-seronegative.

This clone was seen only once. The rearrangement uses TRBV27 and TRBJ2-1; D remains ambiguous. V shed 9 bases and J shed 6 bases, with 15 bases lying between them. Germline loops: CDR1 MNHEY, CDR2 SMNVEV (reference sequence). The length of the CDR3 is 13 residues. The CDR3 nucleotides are TGTGCCAGTTCTAGTTCCTTGGGCAATGAGCAGTTCTTC. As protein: CASSSSLGNEQFF.

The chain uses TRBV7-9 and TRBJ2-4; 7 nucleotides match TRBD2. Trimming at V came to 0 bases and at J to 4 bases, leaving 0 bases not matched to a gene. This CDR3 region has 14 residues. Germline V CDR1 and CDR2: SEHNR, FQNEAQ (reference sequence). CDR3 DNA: TGTGCCAGCAGCTTAGCGGGAGGGAAAAACATTCAGTACTTC. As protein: CASSLAGGKNIQYF.

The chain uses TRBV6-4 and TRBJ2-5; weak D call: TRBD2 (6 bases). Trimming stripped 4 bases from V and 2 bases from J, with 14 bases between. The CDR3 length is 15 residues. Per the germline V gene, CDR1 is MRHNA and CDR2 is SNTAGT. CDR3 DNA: TGTGCCAGCAGTGGACGAGCGGGCCAACAAGAGACCCAGTACTTC. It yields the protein CASSGRAGQQETQYF.

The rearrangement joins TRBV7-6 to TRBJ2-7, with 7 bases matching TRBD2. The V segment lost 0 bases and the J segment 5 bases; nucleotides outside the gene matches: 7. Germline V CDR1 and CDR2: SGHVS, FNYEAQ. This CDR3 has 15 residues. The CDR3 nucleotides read TGTGCCAGCAGCTTAGCAGCGGGGTTCGGGAACGAGCAGTACTTC. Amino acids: CASSLAAGFGNEQYF.

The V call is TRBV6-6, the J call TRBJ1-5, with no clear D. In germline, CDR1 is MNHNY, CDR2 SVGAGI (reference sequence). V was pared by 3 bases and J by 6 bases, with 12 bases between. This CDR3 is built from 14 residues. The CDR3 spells CASSYLGLSQPQHF. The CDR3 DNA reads TGTGCCAGCAGTTATTTGGGCCTGTCTCAGCCCCAGCATTTT.

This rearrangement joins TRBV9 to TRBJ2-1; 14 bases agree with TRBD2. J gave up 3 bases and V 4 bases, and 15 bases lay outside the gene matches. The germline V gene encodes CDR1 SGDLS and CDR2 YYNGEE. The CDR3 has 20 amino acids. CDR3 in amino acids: CASSPRGETSGGAHYNEQFF. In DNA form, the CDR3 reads TGTGCCAGCAGCCCCCGGGGGGAGACTAGCGGGGGGGCTCACTACAATGAGCAGTTCTTC.

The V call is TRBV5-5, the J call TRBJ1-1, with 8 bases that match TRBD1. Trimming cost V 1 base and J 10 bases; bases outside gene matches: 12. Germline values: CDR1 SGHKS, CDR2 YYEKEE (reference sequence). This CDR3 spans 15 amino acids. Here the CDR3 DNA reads TGTGCCAGCAGCTTGCCCCGGACAGGGAGAGACGCAGCTTTCTTT. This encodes CASSLPRTGRDAAFF. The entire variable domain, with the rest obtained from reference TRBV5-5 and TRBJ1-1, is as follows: DAGVTQSPTHLIKTRGQQVTLRCSPISGHKSVSWYQQVLGQGPQFIFQYYEKEERGRGNFPDRFSARQFPNYSSELNVNALLLGDSALYLCASSLPRTGRDAAFFGQGTRLTVV.

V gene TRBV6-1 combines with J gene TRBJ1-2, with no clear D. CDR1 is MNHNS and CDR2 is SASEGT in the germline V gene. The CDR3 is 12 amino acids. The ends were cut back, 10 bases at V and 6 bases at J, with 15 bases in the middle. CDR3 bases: TGTGCCAACCTGGTTAGCAAGAATGGCTACACCTTC. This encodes CANLVSKNGYTF.

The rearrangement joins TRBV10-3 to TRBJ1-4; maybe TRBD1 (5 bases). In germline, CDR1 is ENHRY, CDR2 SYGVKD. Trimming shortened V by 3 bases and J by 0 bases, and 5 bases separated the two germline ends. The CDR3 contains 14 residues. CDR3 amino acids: CAISEGATNEKLFF. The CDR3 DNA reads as TGTGCCATCAGTGAAGGGGCAACTAATGAAAAACTGTTTTTT.

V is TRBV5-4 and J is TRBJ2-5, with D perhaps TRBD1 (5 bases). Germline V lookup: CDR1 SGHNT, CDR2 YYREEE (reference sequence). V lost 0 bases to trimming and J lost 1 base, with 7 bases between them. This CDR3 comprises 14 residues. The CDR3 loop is CASSLGQGQETQYF. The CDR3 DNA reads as TGTGCCAGCAGCTTGGGGCAGGGCCAAGAGACCCAGTACTTC.

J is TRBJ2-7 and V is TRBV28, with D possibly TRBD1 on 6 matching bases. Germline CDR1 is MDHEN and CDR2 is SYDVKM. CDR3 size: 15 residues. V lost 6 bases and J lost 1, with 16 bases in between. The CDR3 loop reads CASSQGHPGSYEQYF. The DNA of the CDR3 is TGTGCCAGCAGCCAGGGACACCCGGGGTCCTACGAGCAGTACTTC.

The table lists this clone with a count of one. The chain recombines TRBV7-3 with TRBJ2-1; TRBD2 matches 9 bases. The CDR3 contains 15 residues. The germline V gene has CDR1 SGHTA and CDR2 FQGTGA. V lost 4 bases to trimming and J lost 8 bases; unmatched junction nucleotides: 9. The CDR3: CASSSSGGLAYEQFF. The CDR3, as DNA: TGTGCCAGCAGCTCCTCGGGGGGACTAGCCTATGAGCAGTTCTTC.

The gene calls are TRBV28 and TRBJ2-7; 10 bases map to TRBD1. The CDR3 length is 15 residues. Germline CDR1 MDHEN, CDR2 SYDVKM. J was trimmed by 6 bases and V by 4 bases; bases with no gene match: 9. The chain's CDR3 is CASSSLDRGGGEQYF. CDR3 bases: TGTGCCAGCAGTTCGCTGGACAGGGGGGGAGGCGAGCAGTACTTC.

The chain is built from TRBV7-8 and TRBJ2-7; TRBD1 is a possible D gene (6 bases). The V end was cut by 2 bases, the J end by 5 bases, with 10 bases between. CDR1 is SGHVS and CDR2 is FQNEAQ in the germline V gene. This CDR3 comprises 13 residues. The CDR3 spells CASSLQGTDEQYF. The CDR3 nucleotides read TGTGCCAGCAGCTTACAGGGGACCGACGAGCAGTACTTC.

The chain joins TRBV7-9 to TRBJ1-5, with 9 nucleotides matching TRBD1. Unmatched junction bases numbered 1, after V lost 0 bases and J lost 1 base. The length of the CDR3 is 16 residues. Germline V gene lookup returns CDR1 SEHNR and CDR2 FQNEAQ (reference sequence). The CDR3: CASSLATGGSNQPQHF. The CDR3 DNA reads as TGTGCCAGCAGCTTAGCGACAGGGGGAAGCAATCAGCCCCAGCATTTT. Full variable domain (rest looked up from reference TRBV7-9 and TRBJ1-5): DTGVSQNPRHKITKRGQNVTFRCDPISEHNRLYWYRQTLGQGPEFLTYFQNEAQLEKSRLLSDRFSAERPKGSFSTLEIQRTEQGDSAMYLCASSLATGGSNQPQHFGDGTRLSIL.

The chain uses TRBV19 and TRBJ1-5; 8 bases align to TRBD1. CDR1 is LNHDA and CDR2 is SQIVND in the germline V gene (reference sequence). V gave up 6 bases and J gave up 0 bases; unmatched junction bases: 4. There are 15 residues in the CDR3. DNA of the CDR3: TGTGCCAGTAGATTTGACAGGGGTAGCAATCAGCCCCAGCATTTT. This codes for CASRFDRGSNQPQHF.

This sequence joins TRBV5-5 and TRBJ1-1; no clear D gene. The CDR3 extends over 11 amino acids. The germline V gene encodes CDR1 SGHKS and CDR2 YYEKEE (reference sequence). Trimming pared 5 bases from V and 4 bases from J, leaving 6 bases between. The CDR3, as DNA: TGTGCCAGCAGGGAGACCACTGAAGCTTTCTTT. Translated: CASRETTEAFF.

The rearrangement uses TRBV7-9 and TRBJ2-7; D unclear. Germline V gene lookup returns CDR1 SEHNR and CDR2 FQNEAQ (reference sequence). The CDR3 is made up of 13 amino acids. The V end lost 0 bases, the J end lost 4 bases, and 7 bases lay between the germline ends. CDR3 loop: CASSLAPEYEQYF. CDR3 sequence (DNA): TGTGCCAGCAGCTTAGCACCGGAGTACGAGCAGTACTTC.